The rows below give T cell receptor beta chains drawn from one sample of a study of immune evolution from preneoplasia to lung adenocarcinoma. Clones were sequenced by immunoSEQ multiplex PCR, and TCRdb holds only the in-frame ones, with some missing. The sample has 6,000 or so clones; roughly 80% are singletons. The sample comprised FFPE adjacent normal lung tissue. These receptors all come from a person aged 55 to 79 with lung adenocarcinoma. Both conserved end residues are part of each CDR3. The D gene is left open where the match is weak. Clone size is not always given. Where it is, it says once, few, many or a class for expanded clones.

DNA | CDR3 | J | V | D | size
TGTGCCAGCAGCCCGGCTAGCGGTAGCTACAATGAGCAGTTCTTC | CASSPASGSYNEQFF | TRBJ2-1 | TRBV2 | TRBD2 | .
TGTGCCAGCTTGCCTAGGGGGCGCCTAGGGGGCTACACCTTC | CASLPRGRLGGYTF | TRBJ1-2 | TRBV28 | TRBD1 | once
TGCGCCAGCAGAAGGGACCGGAACACTGAAGCTTTCTTT | CASRRDRNTEAFF | TRBJ1-1 | TRBV5-1 | . | .
TGTGCCAGCAGTCCGGGACGGAACACTGAAGCTTTCTTT | CASSPGRNTEAFF | TRBJ1-1 | TRBV27 | . | once
TGTGCCAGCAGTTTTAGAGTTCCAGGGAGAGCAACTAATGAAAAACTGTTTTTT | CASSFRVPGRATNEKLFF | TRBJ1-4 | TRBV27 | . | few
TGTGCCAGTAGTATCAAGACGGGGAACACCGGGGAGCTGTTTTTT | CASSIKTGNTGELFF | TRBJ2-2 | TRBV19 | . | .
TGTGCCAGCAGGTCTAGGACAGATACGCAGTATTTT | CASRSRTDTQYF | TRBJ2-3 | TRBV6-5 | . | .
TGCAGCGTTGTCGCGGGAGGGCCGATAGATACGCAGTATTTT | CSVVAGGPIDTQYF | TRBJ2-3 | TRBV29-1 | TRBD2 | .
TGTGCCAGCACCGCCTCCCCACCAGGGGCTTTCTTT | CASTASPPGAFF | TRBJ1-1 | TRBV2 | . | .
TGTGCCAGCAGCCCGGGACAGGGTCCGAACACTGAAGCTTTCTTT | CASSPGQGPNTEAFF | TRBJ1-1 | TRBV4-2 | TRBD1 | .
TGTGCCAGTAGTGGGCAGGCAGCTAACTATGGCTACACCTTC | CASSGQAANYGYTF | TRBJ1-2 | TRBV19 | . | once
TGTGCCAGCAGTCCACTTATAGGCGCAGATACGCAGTATTTT | CASSPLIGADTQYF | TRBJ2-3 | TRBV27 | . | .
TGTGCCAGCACGGGACAGGGGTTGTACTACACCTTC | CASTGQGLYYTF | TRBJ1-2 | TRBV19 | TRBD1 | .
TGTGCCAGCAGTAGACTAGCGGGGGGCCGCTCTGAGCAGTTCTTC | CASSRLAGGRSEQFF | TRBJ2-1 | TRBV7-2 | TRBD2 | .
TGTGCCAGCAGCTTGGGACCATCTCTCTACAATGAGCAGTTCTTC | CASSLGPSLYNEQFF | TRBJ2-1 | TRBV11-2 | . | .
TGTGCCAGCAGTCGAGATCTAGTGACCTACAATGAGCAGTTCTTC | CASSRDLVTYNEQFF | TRBJ2-1 | TRBV7-9 | . | .
TGTGCCAGCAGTTTATCGAGGGCTTCCGGGGAGCTGTTTTTT | CASSLSRASGELFF | TRBJ2-2 | TRBV27 | . | .
TGTGCCAGTAGTATGGCCCGGAACACTGAAGCTTTCTTT | CASSMARNTEAFF | TRBJ1-1 | TRBV19 | . | .
TGTGCCAGCAGCTTAGGATTTGGGTCTAGCGGGAACCACCCCTACGAGCAGTACTTC | CASSLGFGSSGNHPYEQYF | TRBJ2-7 | TRBV13 | TRBD2 | .
TGTGCCAGCAGTCCCTTCCCTTCCTACGAGCAGTACTTC | CASSPFPSYEQYF | TRBJ2-7 | TRBV28 | . | .
TGTGCCAGCAGCGTAGGGACAGGGGCTGAAGCTTTCTTT | CASSVGTGAEAFF | TRBJ1-1 | TRBV9 | TRBD1 | .
TGTGCCTGGAGCTTACAGAGTTACGAGCAGTACTTC | CAWSLQSYEQYF | TRBJ2-7 | TRBV30 | . | .
TGTGCCAGTAGTATCGGGAGGGGGCAAGAGACCCAGTACTTC | CASSIGRGQETQYF | TRBJ2-5 | TRBV19 | TRBD2 | .
TGTGCCAGCAGCGTATCTAGAGGACAGGGTGGGATTCAGACCCAGTACTTC | CASSVSRGQGGIQTQYF | TRBJ2-5 | TRBV9 | TRBD1 | .
TGTGCCAGCACGTCGGCTAGCGGGGTAGCAGATACGCAGTATTTT | CASTSASGVADTQYF | TRBJ2-3 | TRBV6-1 | TRBD2 | .
TGTGCCAGTACCCCGGGACGTGTTTCACCCCTCCACTTT | CASTPGRVSPLHF | TRBJ1-6 | TRBV19 | . | .
TGTGCCAGTAGGTCGACTGGACAGGGATACACCGGGGAGCTGTTTTTT | CASRSTGQGYTGELFF | TRBJ2-2 | TRBV19 | TRBD1 | once
TGTGCCAGCAGCCCACCGGGACAGGGGTTCTTGGAGACCCAGTACTTC | CASSPPGQGFLETQYF | TRBJ2-5 | TRBV13 | TRBD1 | few
TGTGCCAGCAGGTCTCCTGGGGCAGATACGCAGTATTTT | CASRSPGADTQYF | TRBJ2-3 | TRBV6-5 | . | .
TGTGCCAGCAGCCCCACCGGACAGGGAAGGTCCTACGAGCAGTACTTC | CASSPTGQGRSYEQYF | TRBJ2-7 | TRBV28 | TRBD1 | .
TGTGCCAGCAGCTCGACCTGGGTTGGCTCTGGGGCCAACGTCCTGACTTTC | CASSSTWVGSGANVLTF | TRBJ2-6 | TRBV7-6 | . | .
TGTGCCAGCAGCTGGACTAGCGGCCCCTACGAGCAGTACTTC | CASSWTSGPYEQYF | TRBJ2-7 | TRBV7-2 | TRBD2 | .
TGTGCCAGTAGCGATCCGGGACAAGGGAAATCACCCCTCCACTTT | CASSDPGQGKSPLHF | TRBJ1-6 | TRBV19 | . | .
TGTGCCAGCAGTTCGGGGACAGGGGACCACGAGCAGTACTTC | CASSSGTGDHEQYF | TRBJ2-7 | TRBV28 | TRBD1 | .
TGTGCCAGTAGCCGGAGCAGGGGGAGAGAAAAACTGTTTTTT | CASSRSRGREKLFF | TRBJ1-4 | TRBV19 | TRBD1 | once
TGTGCCAGCAGCCCCGGGGGGGTCTATGGCTACACCTTC | CASSPGGVYGYTF | TRBJ1-2 | TRBV7-8 | . | .
TGTGCCAGCAGATTTCTAGCGGGGGGGCAAGAAGATACGCAGTATTTT | CASRFLAGGQEDTQYF | TRBJ2-3 | TRBV7-9 | TRBD2 | .
TGTGCCAGCAGCTTTGAGGGCGGTTCTAACTATGGCTACACCTTC | CASSFEGGSNYGYTF | TRBJ1-2 | TRBV11-1 | . | .
TGTGCCAGCAGTATGGGCGGAGTCTCTGAAGCTTTCTTT | CASSMGGVSEAFF | TRBJ1-1 | TRBV6-6 | . | .
TGTGCCTGGAGTTGGGGCAGAGGGGCGCCCCAGCATTTT | CAWSWGRGAPQHF | TRBJ1-5 | TRBV30 | . | .
TGTGCCAGCAGCCGAAAGGCACTAGCGCGAACCTACGAGCAGTACTTC | CASSRKALARTYEQYF | TRBJ2-7 | TRBV14 | TRBD2 | .
TGTGCCAGTAGTCCTCCCGGAGTCAGCAATCAGCCCCAGCATTTT | CASSPPGVSNQPQHF | TRBJ1-5 | TRBV19 | . | .
TGCGCCAGCAGCCAAGTAGCTTTCGACGAGCAGTACTTC | CASSQVAFDEQYF | TRBJ2-7 | TRBV4-1 | . | .
TGTGCCAGCAGTTTAGGGCCCTTCGGGGGGAGCTCCTATAATTCACCCCTCCACTTT | CASSLGPFGGSSYNSPLHF | TRBJ1-6 | TRBV27 | . | .
TGTGCCTGGAGAAGAGGTAGCGGGAGTTCCACCGGGGAGCTGTTTTTT | CAWRRGSGSSTGELFF | TRBJ2-2 | TRBV30 | TRBD2 | .
TGTGCCAGCAGCTACAGGGGAAGAGACACCGGGGAGCTGTTTTTT | CASSYRGRDTGELFF | TRBJ2-2 | TRBV11-2 | TRBD1 | .
TGTGCCAGCAGCCGGACAGACCACTACGAGCAGTACTTC | CASSRTDHYEQYF | TRBJ2-7 | TRBV28 | . | .
TGTGCCATCAGTCCGGGACAGGGGGGCACCGGGGAGCTGTTTTTT | CAISPGQGGTGELFF | TRBJ2-2 | TRBV10-3 | TRBD1 | .
TGTGCCACCAGCCAGGGTCTTTGGGGGAATGAGCAGTTCTTC | CATSQGLWGNEQFF | TRBJ2-1 | TRBV15 | . | once
TGTGCCAGCTCGCAAACTCCCAACAGTTGGACAGGGGGCAATGAGCAGTTCTTC | CASSQTPNSWTGGNEQFF | TRBJ2-1 | TRBV18 | TRBD1 | .
TGTGCCAGCAGTATGGGACAGGAGAGCTATGGCTACACCTTC | CASSMGQESYGYTF | TRBJ1-2 | TRBV28 | TRBD1 | .
TGTGCCAGCAGACTACAAACAGACTCGTTCACAGATACGCAGTATTTT | CASRLQTDSFTDTQYF | TRBJ2-3 | TRBV28 | . | .
TGCAGCGTTGCCGTACAGAGACCAGCTGAAGCTTTCTTT | CSVAVQRPAEAFF | TRBJ1-1 | TRBV29-1 | . | .